The present entry profiles one TCR beta chain with its context. Profiled with immunoSEQ multiplex PCR; TCRdb holds only in-frame clones, not every one. The sample consists of some 170,000 clones, 75% to 85% of them appearing once. This CDR3 region has 13 residues. From germline, CDR1 is SNHLY and CDR2 FYNNEI. The ends were cut back, 6 bases at V and 4 bases at J, with 12 bases in the middle. This sample was included in a study of blood T cell repertoires in COVID-19. Study at large: Samples representing acute and convalescent COVID-19 were sourced from the United States, Italy and Spain. Sample material is recorded as cDNA or gDNA derived from T cells, B-cell-depleted T cells, or PBMCs.

The sequenced sample was PBMCs or T cells enriched from blood (not recorded which). The V call is TRBV2, the J call TRBJ2-5; tentative D call: TRBD1 (5 bases). This TCR derives from a man aged 40-49 years who had recovered from COVID-19. The CDR3 DNA is TGTGCCAGCAGACCCACAGGAAGAGAGACCCAGTACTTC. Encoded protein: CASRPTGRETQYF.